The next 11 T cell receptor beta chains were all read from a single sample in a study of identical twins. One entry per CDR3 protein, called by TCRdb with MiXCR from the 5' RACE reads. Of a few hundred thousand distinct CDR3 sequences listed, approximately 9.1% are singletons. Sequencing was done on a sample of naive T cells sorted from blood. These receptors were taken from a woman aged 45-65 years in good health.

This clonotype was found a few times. The rearrangement links TRBV5-5 to TRBJ2-7; TRBD1 matches 7 bases. The V gene's germline CDR1 is SGHKS and CDR2 YYEKEE (reference sequence). Unmatched junction bases numbered 5, after V lost 0 bases and J lost 2 bases. This CDR3 comprises 15 residues. CDR3: CASSLGAGGTYEQYF. The DNA of the CDR3 is TGTGCCAGCAGCTTGGGGGCAGGGGGAACCTACGAGCAGTACTTC. Full variable domain (outside the CDR3, taken from reference TRBV5-5 and TRBJ2-7): DAGVTQSPTHLIKTRGQQVTLRCSPISGHKSVSWYQQVLGQGPQFIFQYYEKEERGRGNFPDRFSARQFPNYSSELNVNALLLGDSALYLCASSLGAGGTYEQYFGPGTRLTVT.

V gene TRBV11-2 combines with J gene TRBJ2-7; D gene ambiguous. There are 13 residues in the CDR3. The V end was cut by 3 bases, the J end by 2 bases, with 8 bases between. The germline gives CDR1 SGHAT, CDR2 FQNNGV. CDR3 DNA: TGTGCCAGCAGCTTGAGACCTGCCTACGAGCAGTACGTC. It is translated as CASSLRPAYEQYV.

The V and J genes are TRBV6-6 and TRBJ2-6; D is possibly TRBD1 (6 bases). The germline V gene has CDR1 MNHNY and CDR2 SVGAGI (reference sequence). Trimming took 5 bases from V and 0 from J, leaving 17 bases between them. The CDR3 spans 18 residues. CDR3 residues: CASSDRRGSSSGANVLTF. In nucleotides, the CDR3 is TGTGCCAGCAGTGACAGAAGGGGGTCCTCCTCTGGGGCCAACGTCCTGACTTTC.

The chain recombines TRBV4-1 with TRBJ2-2, with a weak D call TRBD1 (5 bases). With 0 bases removed from V and 5 bases from J, the gap between germline ends came to 10 bases. There are 15 residues in the CDR3. The germline V gene encodes CDR1 MGHRA and CDR2 YSYEKL. CDR3 region: CASSQDLSGTGELFF. Here the CDR3 DNA reads TGCGCCAGCAGCCAAGATCTCTCAGGGACCGGGGAGCTGTTTTTT.

The sample holds many counts of this clonotype. The V call is TRBV4-1, the J call TRBJ1-5; D unresolved. Trimming left V 4 bases short and J 5 bases short, with 15 bases between. Germline V gene sequence: CDR1 MGHRA, CDR2 YSYEKL. This CDR3 contains 15 residues. CDR3 DNA: TGCGCCAGCAGCCCCGGGGAGGCGCCCGATCAGCCCCAGCATTTT. Its translation: CASSPGEAPDQPQHF.

The chain combines TRBV7-8 with TRBJ2-2; a possible D gene is TRBD2 (6 bases). The CDR3 spans 16 residues. Germline CDR1 and CDR2: SGHVS and FQNEAQ. Trimming removed 6 bases at V and 3 bases at J, with 17 bases between. The CDR3 bases are TGTGCCAGCAGGCGAGAGCGGGTGGGGCACACCGGGGAGCTGTTTTTT. Its translation is CASRRERVGHTGELFF.

This clonotype was counted only a few times. The chain employs TRBV28 and TRBJ2-1, with TRBD2 matching over 8 bases. J gave up 6 bases and V 6 bases, and 10 bases lay outside the gene matches. CDR3 size: 15 residues. Germline loops: CDR1 MDHEN, CDR2 SYDVKM. The DNA for the CDR3 is TGTGCCAGCAGCCCCCCCCCAGCGGGAGTCAATGAGCAGTTCTTC. Protein product: CASSPPPAGVNEQFF.

This clonotype has a count of ten or more. The chain couples TRBV29-1 to TRBJ2-3; TRBD2 matches 10 bases. The CDR3 spans 14 residues. Germline V gene lookup returns CDR1 SQVTM and CDR2 ANQGSEA. Trimming cost V 4 bases and J 4 bases; bases outside gene matches: 5. The CDR3 protein is CSVGLAGGADTQYF. The DNA of the CDR3 is TGCAGCGTTGGGTTAGCGGGAGGTGCAGATACGCAGTATTTT.

The CDR3 bases are TGTGCCAGCAGCCGGTCACAATACGAGCAGTACTTC. This translates into CASSRSQYEQYF. This chain joins TRBV3-1 and TRBJ2-7; D ambiguous. Germline loops: CDR1 LGHDT, CDR2 YNNKEL (reference sequence). The CDR3 consists of 12 residues. V was cut by 4 bases and J by 4 bases, with 8 bases left in between.

This clonotype was recorded at least ten times. The chain uses TRBV12-3 or TRBV12-4 and TRBJ2-7, with D possibly being TRBD2 (6 bases). Trimming removed 1 base at V and 5 bases at J, with 9 bases between. This CDR3 contains 13 residues. CDR3 region: CASSLVGGNEQYV. The CDR3 nucleotides are TGTGCCAGCAGTTTAGTCGGGGGTAACGAGCAGTACGTC.

This clonotype was counted ten times or more. This chain uses TRBV6-1 with TRBJ2-1; 9 bases fit TRBD1. CDR3 length: 15 amino acids. Germline CDR1 MNHNS, CDR2 SASEGT. Trimming at V came to 6 bases and at J to 6 bases, leaving 9 bases not matched to a gene. The CDR3 coding sequence is TGTGCCAGCAGGACATTGGGACAGGGAAGCAATGAGCAGTTCTTC. The encoded protein is CASRTLGQGSNEQFF.